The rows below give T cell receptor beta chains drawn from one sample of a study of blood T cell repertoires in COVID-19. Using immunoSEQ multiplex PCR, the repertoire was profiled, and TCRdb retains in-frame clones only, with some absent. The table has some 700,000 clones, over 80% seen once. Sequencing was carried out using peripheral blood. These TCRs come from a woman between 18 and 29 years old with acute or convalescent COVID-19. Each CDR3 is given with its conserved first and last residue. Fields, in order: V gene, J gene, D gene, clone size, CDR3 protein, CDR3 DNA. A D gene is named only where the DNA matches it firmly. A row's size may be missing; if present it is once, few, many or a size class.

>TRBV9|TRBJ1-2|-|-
CASSPPYRDGYTF
TGTGCCAGCAGCCCACCATACAGGGACGGCTACACCTTC
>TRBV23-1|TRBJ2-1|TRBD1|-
CASIRDRVFNEQFF
TGCGCCAGCATCCGGGACAGGGTTTTCAATGAGCAGTTCTTC
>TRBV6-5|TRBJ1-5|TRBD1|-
CASSHRTGNQPQHF
TGTGCCAGCAGTCACCGGACAGGGAACCAGCCCCAGCATTTT
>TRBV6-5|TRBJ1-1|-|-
CASSSDRTPLNTEAFF
TGTGCCAGCAGTTCCGACAGAACACCCTTGAACACTGAAGCTTTCTTT
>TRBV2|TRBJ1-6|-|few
CASRSGDLKNSPLHF
TGTGCCAGCAGGAGCGGGGATCTAAAGAATTCACCCCTCCACTTT
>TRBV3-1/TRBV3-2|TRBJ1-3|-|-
CASSQDQGTRGNTIYF
TGTGCCAGCAGCCAAGATCAGGGAACGAGAGGAAACACCATATATTTT
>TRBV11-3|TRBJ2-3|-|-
CASSLLGGSTDTQYF
TGTGCCAGCAGCTTGCTCGGGGGAAGCACAGATACGCAGTATTTT
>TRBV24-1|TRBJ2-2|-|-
CATSDLDTNTGELFF
TGTGCCACCAGTGATCTGGACACGAACACCGGGGAGCTGTTTTTT
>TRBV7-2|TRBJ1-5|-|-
CASSLMSQPQHF
TGTGCCAGCAGCTTGATGAGTCAGCCCCAGCATTTT
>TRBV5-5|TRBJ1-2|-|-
CASSLGANYGYTF
TGTGCCAGCAGCCTAGGAGCTAACTATGGCTACACCTTC
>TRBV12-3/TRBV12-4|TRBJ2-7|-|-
CASSFWGHEQYF
TGTGCCAGCAGTTTTTGGGGGCACGAGCAGTACTTC
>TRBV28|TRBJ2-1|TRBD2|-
CASSLLAGGHPEQFF
TGTGCCAGCAGTTTACTAGCGGGGGGGCACCCTGAGCAGTTCTTC
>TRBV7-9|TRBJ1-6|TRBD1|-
CASSLRSTGAASPLHF
TGTGCCAGCAGCTTACGTTCAACAGGGGCGGCTTCACCCCTCCACTTT
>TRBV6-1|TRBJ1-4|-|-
CASSGGLGDSFANEKLFF
TGTGCCAGCAGTGGCGGCCTGGGAGACTCCTTTGCTAATGAAAAACTGTTTTTT
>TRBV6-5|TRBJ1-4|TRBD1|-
CASSRDSHNEKLFF
TGTGCCAGCAGCCGGGACAGTCATAATGAAAAACTGTTTTTT
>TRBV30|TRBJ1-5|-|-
CAWSVLGGQYQPQHF
TGTGCCTGGAGTGTACTCGGGGGGCAATATCAGCCCCAGCATTTT
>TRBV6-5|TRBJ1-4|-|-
CASTSPGDNEKLFF
TGTGCCAGCACCAGCCCGGGGGATAATGAAAAACTGTTTTTT
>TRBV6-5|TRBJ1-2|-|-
CASSYLPNYGYTF
TGTGCCAGCAGTTACCTCCCTAACTATGGCTACACCTTC
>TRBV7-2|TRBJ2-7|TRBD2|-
CASSTKRGVEQYF
TGTGCCAGCAGCACTAAGCGGGGGGTCGAGCAGTACTTC
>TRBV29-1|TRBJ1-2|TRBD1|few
CSVGGDRVRMDGYTF
TGCAGCGTGGGGGGGGACAGGGTAAGGATGGATGGCTACACCTTC
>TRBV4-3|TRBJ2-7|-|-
CASSQVGQGTYEQYF
TGCGCCAGCAGCCAAGTTGGGCAGGGAACCTACGAGCAGTACTTC
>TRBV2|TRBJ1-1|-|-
CASSVEEGRTEAFF
TGTGCCAGCAGTGTGGAAGAGGGTAGGACTGAAGCTTTCTTT
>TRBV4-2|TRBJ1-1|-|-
CASSQDGTPADPEAFF
TGTGCCAGCAGCCAAGATGGGACACCGGCGGATCCTGAAGCTTTCTTT
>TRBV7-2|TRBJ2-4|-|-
CASSLPRLTVDKNIQYF
TGTGCCAGCAGCTTACCTCGCTTGACAGTAGACAAAAACATTCAGTACTTC
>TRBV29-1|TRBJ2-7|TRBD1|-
CSVATGRYEQYF
TGCAGCGTGGCGACAGGGCGGTACGAGCAGTACTTC
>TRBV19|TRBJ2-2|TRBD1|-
CATKVMWTGDFRSTGELFF
TGTGCCACCAAGGTGATGTGGACAGGGGACTTTCGGTCCACCGGGGAGCTGTTTTTT
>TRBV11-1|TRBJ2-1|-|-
CASSLSGHFQQFF
TGTGCCAGCAGCCTGTCCGGACATTTTCAGCAGTTCTTC
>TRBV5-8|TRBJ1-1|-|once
CASSLARTSYTEAFF
TGTGCCAGCAGCTTGGCCCGGACATCATACACTGAAGCTTTCTTT
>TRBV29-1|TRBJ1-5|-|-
CSVSGGSNQPQHF
TGCAGCGTCAGCGGGGGGAGCAATCAGCCCCAGCATTTT
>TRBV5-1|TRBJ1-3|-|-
CASSLDTGITRNTIYF
TGCGCCAGCAGCTTGGACACAGGGATTACACGGAACACCATATATTTT
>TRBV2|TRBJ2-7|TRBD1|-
CASSDRSTGTGGYEQYF
TGTGCCAGCAGTGACCGATCTACAGGGACAGGGGGGTACGAGCAGTACTTC
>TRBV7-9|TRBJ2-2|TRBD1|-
CASSWTGAGTGELFF
TGTGCCAGCAGCTGGACAGGGGCTGGGACCGGGGAGCTGTTTTTT
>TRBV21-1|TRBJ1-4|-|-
CASSKLDRNEKLFF
TGTGCCAGCAGCAAACTTGACAGGAATGAAAAACTGTTTTTT
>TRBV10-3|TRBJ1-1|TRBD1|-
CAISDPRTGFEAFF
TGTGCCATCAGTGACCCTCGGACAGGATTTGAAGCTTTCTTT
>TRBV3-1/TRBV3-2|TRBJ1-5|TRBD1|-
CASSQGTGPQPQHF
TGTGCCAGCAGCCAAGGGACAGGCCCCCAGCCCCAGCATTTT
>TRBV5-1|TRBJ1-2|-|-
CASSPRDFGYGYTF
TGCGCCAGCAGCCCCCGGGACTTTGGCTATGGCTACACCTTC
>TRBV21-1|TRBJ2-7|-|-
CASSKGGLAIPYEQYF
TGTGCCAGCAGCAAAGGGGGACTAGCGATACCCTACGAGCAGTACTTC
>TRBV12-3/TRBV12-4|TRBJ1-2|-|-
CASSSDRRYGYTF
TGTGCCAGCAGCTCCGACAGGAGGTATGGCTACACCTTC
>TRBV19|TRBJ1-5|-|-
CASSRQRPDQPQHF
TGTGCCAGTAGTAGACAGAGGCCCGATCAGCCCCAGCATTTT
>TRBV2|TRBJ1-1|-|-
CASHPDPGEAFF
TGTGCCAGCCACCCAGATCCGGGTGAAGCTTTCTTT
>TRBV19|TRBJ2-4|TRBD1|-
CASSRQGAAGSFRYF
TGTGCCAGTTCAAGACAGGGGGCGGCAGGGAGTTTTAGGTACTTC
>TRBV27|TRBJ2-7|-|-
CASSNTGTVSYEQYF
TGTGCCAGCAGTAACACCGGGACTGTTTCCTACGAGCAGTACTTC
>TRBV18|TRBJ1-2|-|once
CASSPDGQPYGYTF
TGTGCCAGCTCACCGGACGGACAGCCGTATGGCTACACCTTC
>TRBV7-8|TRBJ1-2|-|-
CASSHSGGATYGYTF
TGTGCCAGCAGCCACTCCGGGGGGGCAACATATGGCTACACCTTC
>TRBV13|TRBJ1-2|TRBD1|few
CASSFPIDRGGYGYTF
TGTGCCAGCAGCTTCCCGATTGACAGGGGAGGGTACGGCTACACCTTC
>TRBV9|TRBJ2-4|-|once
CASSPRDILAKNIQYF
TGTGCCAGCAGCCCCCGCGACATTCTAGCCAAAAACATTCAGTACTTC
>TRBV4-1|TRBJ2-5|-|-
CASSQAFLTDQETQYF
TGCGCCAGCAGCCAAGCTTTTTTGACAGACCAAGAGACCCAGTACTTC
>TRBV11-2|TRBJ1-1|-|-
CASGGEVSTEAFF
TGTGCCAGCGGGGGGGAGGTTTCGACTGAAGCTTTCTTT
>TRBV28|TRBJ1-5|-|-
CASSQFTGIQPQHF
TGTGCCAGCAGTCAATTTACAGGGATTCAGCCCCAGCATTTT
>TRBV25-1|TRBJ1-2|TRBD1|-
CASGGQGADGYTF
TGTGCCAGCGGGGGACAGGGGGCCGATGGCTACACCTTC
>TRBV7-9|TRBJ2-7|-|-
CASSLLDEQYF
TGTGCCAGCAGCTTACTCGACGAGCAGTACTTC
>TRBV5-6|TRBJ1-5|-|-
CASSLEGAQPQHF
TGTGCCAGCAGCTTGGAAGGGGCACAGCCCCAGCATTTT
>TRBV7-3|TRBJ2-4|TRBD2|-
CASSLMSGGKNIQYF
TGTGCCAGCAGCTTGATGAGCGGGGGGAAAAACATTCAGTACTTC
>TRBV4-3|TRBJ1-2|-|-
CASSHHREVSGYTF
TGCGCCAGCAGCCATCACCGGGAAGTCAGTGGCTACACCTTC
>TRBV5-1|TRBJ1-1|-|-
CASRGSGATEAFF
TGCGCCAGCCGGGGGTCGGGAGCCACTGAAGCTTTCTTT
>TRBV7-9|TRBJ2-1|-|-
CASSSLLELFDKFF
TGTGCCAGCAGCTCCCTATTAGAGCTTTTCGATAAGTTCTTC